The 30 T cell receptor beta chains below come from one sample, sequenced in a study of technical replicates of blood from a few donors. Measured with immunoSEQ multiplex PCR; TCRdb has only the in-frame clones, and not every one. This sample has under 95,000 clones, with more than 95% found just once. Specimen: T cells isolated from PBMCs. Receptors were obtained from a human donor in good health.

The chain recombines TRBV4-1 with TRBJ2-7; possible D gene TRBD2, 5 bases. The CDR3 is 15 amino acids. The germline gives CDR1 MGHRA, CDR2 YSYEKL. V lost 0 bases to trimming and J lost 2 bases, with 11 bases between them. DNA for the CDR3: TGCGCCAGCAGCCAAGAGGGCGGACTTACCTACGAGCAGTACTTC. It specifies CASSQEGGLTYEQYF.

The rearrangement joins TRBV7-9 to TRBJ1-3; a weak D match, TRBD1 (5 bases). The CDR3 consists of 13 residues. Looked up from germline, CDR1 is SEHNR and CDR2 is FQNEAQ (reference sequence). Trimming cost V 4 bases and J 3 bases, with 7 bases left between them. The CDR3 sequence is CASSSRVGNTIYF. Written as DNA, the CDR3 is TGTGCCAGCAGCTCCAGGGTTGGAAACACCATATATTTT. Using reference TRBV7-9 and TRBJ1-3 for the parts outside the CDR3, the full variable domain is DTGVSQNPRHKITKRGQNVTFRCDPISEHNRLYWYRQTLGQGPEFLTYFQNEAQLEKSRLLSDRFSAERPKGSFSTLEIQRTEQGDSAMYLCASSSRVGNTIYFGEGSWLTVV.

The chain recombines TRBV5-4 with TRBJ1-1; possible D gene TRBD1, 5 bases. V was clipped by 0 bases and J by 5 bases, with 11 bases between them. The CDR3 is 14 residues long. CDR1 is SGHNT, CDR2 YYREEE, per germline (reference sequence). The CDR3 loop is CASSLGEGRTEAFF. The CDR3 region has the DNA TGTGCCAGCAGCTTGGGGGAGGGGAGGACTGAAGCTTTCTTT. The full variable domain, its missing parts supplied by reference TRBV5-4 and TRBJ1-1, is ETGVTQSPTHLIKTRGQQVTLRCSSQSGHNTVSWYQQALGQGPQFIFQYYREEENGRGNFPPRFSGLQFPNYSSELNVNALELDDSALYLCASSLGEGRTEAFFGQGTRLTVV.

CDR3 protein: CASSLARVYQETQYF. The DNA of the CDR3 is TGTGCCAGCAGCTTAGCGCGTGTGTACCAAGAGACCCAGTACTTC. V is TRBV7-2 and J is TRBJ2-5; no reliable D call. Germline V gives CDR1 SGHTA, CDR2 FQGNSA. The germline V and J ends were trimmed by 0 bases and 0 bases, with 8 bases remaining between them. The CDR3 length is 15 residues.

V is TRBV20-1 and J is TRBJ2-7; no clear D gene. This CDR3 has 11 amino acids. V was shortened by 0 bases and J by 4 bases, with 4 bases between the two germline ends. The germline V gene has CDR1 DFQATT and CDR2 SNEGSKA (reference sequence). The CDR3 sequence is CSARDHYEQYF. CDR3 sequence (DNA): TGCAGTGCTAGAGATCATTACGAGCAGTACTTC.

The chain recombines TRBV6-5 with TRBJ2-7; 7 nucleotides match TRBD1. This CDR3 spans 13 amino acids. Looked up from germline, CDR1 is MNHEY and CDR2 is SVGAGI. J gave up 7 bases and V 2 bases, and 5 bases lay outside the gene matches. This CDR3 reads CASSYTDREEQYF. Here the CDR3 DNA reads TGTGCCAGCAGTTACACCGACAGGGAGGAGCAGTACTTC.

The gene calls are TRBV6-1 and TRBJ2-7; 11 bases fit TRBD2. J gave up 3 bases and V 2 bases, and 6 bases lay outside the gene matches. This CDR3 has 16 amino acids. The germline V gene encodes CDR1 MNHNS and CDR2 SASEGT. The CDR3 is CASSELLAGDNYEQYF. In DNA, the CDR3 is TGTGCCAGCAGTGAACTACTAGCGGGAGACAACTACGAGCAGTACTTC.

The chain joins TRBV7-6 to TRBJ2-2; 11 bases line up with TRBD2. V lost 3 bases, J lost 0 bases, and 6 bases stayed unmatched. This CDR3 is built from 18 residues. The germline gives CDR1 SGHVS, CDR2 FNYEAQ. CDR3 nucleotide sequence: TGTGCCAGCAGCTTTTTAGCGGGGGGGCCGACGAACACCGGGGAGCTGTTTTTT. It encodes CASSFLAGGPTNTGELFF.

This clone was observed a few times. The CDR3 is CASSFFPGQSTYEQYF. The CDR3 bases are TGTGCCAGCAGTTTTTTTCCGGGACAGAGTACCTACGAGCAGTACTTC. This chain joins TRBV28 and TRBJ2-7, with TRBD1 identical over 7 bases. V shed 3 bases and J 2 bases; nucleotides not matched to a gene: 10. From germline, CDR1 is MDHEN and CDR2 SYDVKM. The CDR3 has 16 residues.

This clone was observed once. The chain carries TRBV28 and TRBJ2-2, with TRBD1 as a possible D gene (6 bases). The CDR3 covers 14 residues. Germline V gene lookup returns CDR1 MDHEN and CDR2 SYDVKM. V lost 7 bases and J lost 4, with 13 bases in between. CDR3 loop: CASTTGPGTGELFF. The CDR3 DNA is TGTGCCAGCACCACAGGGCCGGGCACCGGGGAGCTGTTTTTT. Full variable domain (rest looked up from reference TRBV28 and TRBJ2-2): DVKVTQSSRYLVKRTGEKVFLECVQDMDHENMFWYRQDPGLGLRLIYFSYDVKMKEKGDIPEGYSVSREKKERFSLILESASTNQTSMYLCASTTGPGTGELFFGEGSRLTVL.

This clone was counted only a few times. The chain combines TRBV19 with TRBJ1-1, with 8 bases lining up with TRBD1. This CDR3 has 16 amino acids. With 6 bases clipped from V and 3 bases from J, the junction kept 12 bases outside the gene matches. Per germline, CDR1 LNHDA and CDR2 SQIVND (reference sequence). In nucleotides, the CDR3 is TGTGCCAGTAGCGGGAAGACAGGGGCCGGTTACACTGAAGCTTTCTTT. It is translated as CASSGKTGAGYTEAFF. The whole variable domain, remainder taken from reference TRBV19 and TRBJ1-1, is DGGITQSPKYLFRKEGQNVTLSCEQNLNHDAMYWYRQDPGQGLRLIYYSQIVNDFQKGDIAEGYSVSREKKESFPLTVTSAQKNPTAFYLCASSGKTGAGYTEAFFGQGTRLTVV.

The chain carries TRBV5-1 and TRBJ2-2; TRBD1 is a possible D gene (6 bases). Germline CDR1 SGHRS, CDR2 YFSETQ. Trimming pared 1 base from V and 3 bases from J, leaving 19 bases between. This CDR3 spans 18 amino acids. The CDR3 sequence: CASSLFGGAGVDTGELFF. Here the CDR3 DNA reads TGCGCCAGCAGCTTGTTTGGAGGAGCAGGGGTGGACACCGGGGAGCTGTTTTTT.

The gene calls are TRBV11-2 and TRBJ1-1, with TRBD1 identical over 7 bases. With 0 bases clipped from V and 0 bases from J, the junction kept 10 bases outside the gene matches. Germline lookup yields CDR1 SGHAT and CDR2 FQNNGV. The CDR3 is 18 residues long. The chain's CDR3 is CASSLERGRLRVNTEAFF. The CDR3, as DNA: TGTGCCAGCAGCTTAGAGAGGGGGCGTTTAAGGGTGAACACTGAAGCTTTCTTT.

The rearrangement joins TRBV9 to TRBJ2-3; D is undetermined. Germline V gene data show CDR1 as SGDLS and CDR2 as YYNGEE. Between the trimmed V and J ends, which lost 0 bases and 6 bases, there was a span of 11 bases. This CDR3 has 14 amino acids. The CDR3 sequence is CASSVVVEEDTQYF. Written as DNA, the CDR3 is TGTGCCAGCAGCGTAGTGGTCGAGGAGGATACGCAGTATTTT.

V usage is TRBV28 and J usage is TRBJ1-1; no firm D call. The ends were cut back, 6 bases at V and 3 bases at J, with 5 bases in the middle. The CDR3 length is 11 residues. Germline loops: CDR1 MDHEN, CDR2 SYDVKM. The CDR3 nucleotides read TGTGCCAGCAGGGAGTACACTGAAGCTTTCTTT. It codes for CASREYTEAFF.

The CDR3 reads CASRTTRDREANEQFF. CDR3 bases: TGTGCCAGCAGGACTACCCGGGACAGGGAGGCCAATGAGCAGTTCTTC. J is TRBJ2-1 and V is TRBV11-2; 9 bases align to TRBD1. Per germline, CDR1 SGHAT and CDR2 FQNNGV. The trim removed 6 bases at V and 6 bases at J, leaving 12 bases unmatched. The CDR3 has 16 residues.

CDR3 loop: CASCKVDGDNQPQHF. In DNA, the CDR3 is TGTGCCAGTTGCAAAGTTGACGGAGACAATCAGCCCCAGCATTTT. The chain joins TRBV6-1 to TRBJ1-5; no reliable D call. V dropped 9 bases and J dropped 3 bases, with 18 bases sitting between them. The CDR3 is made up of 15 amino acids. The germline CDR1 and CDR2 sequences are MNHNS and SASEGT.

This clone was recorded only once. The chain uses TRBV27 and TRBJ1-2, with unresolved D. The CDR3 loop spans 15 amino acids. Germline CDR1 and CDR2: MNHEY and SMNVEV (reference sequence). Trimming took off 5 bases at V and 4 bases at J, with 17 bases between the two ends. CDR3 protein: CASSTTTGRIYGYTF. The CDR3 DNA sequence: TGTGCCAGCAGTACAACGACTGGAAGAATCTATGGCTACACCTTC.

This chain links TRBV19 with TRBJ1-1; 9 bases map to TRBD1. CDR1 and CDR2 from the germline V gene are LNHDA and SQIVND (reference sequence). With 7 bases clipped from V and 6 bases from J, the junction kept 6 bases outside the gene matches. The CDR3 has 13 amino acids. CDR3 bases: TGTGCCAGTAAGATACAGGGGGCCGCTGAAGCTTTCTTT. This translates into CASKIQGAAEAFF.

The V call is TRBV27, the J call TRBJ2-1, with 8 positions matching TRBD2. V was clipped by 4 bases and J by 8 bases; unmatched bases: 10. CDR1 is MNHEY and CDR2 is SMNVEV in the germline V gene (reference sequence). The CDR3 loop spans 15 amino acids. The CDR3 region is CASSSRGVLTDEQFF. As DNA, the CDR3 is TGTGCCAGCAGTTCGCGGGGGGTACTTACCGATGAGCAGTTCTTC.

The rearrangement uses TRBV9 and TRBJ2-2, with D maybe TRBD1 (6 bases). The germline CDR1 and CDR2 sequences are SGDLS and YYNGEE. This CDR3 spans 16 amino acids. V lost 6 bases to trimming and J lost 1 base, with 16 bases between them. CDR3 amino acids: CASTSGGGLNTGELFF. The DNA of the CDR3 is TGTGCCAGCACCTCAGGTGGGGGCTTGAACACCGGGGAGCTGTTTTTT.

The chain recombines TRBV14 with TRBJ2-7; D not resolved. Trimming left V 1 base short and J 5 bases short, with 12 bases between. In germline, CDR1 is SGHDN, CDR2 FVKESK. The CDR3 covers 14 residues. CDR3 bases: TGTGCCAGCAGCCAAGCTCGGCGGTTCCACGAGCAGTACTTC. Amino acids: CASSQARRFHEQYF.

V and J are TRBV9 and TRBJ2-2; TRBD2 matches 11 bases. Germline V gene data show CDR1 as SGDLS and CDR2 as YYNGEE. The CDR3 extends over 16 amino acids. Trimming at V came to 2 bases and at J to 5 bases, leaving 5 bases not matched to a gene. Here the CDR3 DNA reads TGTGCCAGCAGCGTTACTAGCGGGAGAGGAACCGGGGAGCTGTTTTTT. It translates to CASSVTSGRGTGELFF.

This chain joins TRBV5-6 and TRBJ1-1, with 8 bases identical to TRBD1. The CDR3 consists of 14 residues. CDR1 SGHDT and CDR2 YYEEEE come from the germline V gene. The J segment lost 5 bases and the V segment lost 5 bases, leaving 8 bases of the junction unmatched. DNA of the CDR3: TGTGCCAGCAGGGGAACAGGGGGGGAAACTGAAGCTTTCTTT. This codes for CASRGTGGETEAFF.

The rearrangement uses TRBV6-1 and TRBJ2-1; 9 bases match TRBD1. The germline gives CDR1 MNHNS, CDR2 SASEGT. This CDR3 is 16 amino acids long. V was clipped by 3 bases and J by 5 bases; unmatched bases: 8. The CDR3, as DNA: TGTGCCAGCAGTGAGAGGGACAGGGTTTACCACAATGAGCAGTTCTTC. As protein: CASSERDRVYHNEQFF.

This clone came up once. In nucleotides, the CDR3 is TGTGCCAGCAGCTTACACGGGATATTGGACACCGGGGAGCTGTTTTTT. It yields the protein CASSLHGILDTGELFF. This sequence joins TRBV11-2 and TRBJ2-2; possible D gene TRBD2, 5 bases. CDR1 and CDR2 from the germline V gene are SGHAT and FQNNGV. This CDR3 comprises 16 residues. V was cut by 2 bases and J by 3 bases, with 13 bases left in between.

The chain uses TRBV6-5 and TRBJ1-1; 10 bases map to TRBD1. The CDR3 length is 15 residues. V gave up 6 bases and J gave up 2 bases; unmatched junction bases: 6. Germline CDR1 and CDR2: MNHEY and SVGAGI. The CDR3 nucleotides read TGTGCCAGCAGGGCCGGGACAGGGGTAAACACTGAAGCTTTCTTT. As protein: CASRAGTGVNTEAFF.

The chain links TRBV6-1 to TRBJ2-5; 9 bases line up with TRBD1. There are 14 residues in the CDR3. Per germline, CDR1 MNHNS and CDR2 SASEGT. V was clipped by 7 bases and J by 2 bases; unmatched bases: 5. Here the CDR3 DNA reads TGTGCCAGCATTCGGGACAGGGTTCAAGAGACCCAGTACTTC. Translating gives CASIRDRVQETQYF.

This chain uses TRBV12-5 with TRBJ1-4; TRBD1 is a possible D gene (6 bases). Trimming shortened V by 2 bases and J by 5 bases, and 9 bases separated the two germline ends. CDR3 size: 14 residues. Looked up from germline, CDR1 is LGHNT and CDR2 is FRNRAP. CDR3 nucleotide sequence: TGTGCTAGTGGTTTGCGTCAGGGGAATGAAAAACTGTTTTTT. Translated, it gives CASGLRQGNEKLFF.

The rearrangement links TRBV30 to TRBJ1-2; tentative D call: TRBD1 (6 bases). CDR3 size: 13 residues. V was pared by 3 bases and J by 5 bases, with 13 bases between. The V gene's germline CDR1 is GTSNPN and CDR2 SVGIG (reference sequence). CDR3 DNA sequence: TGTGCCTGGAGCGATACAGGGTTTTATGGCTACACCTTC. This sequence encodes CAWSDTGFYGYTF. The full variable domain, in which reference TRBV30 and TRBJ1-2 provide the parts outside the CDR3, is SQTIHQWPATLVQPVGSPLSLECTVEGTSNPNLYWYRQAAGRGLQLLFYSVGIGQISSEVPQNLSASRPQDRQFILSSKKLLLSDSGFYLCAWSDTGFYGYTFGSGTRLTVV.